This T cell receptor beta chain was observed in a study of blood T cell repertoires in COVID-19. Trimming left V 0 bases short and J 1 base short, with 7 bases between. Germline CDR1 SGHRS, CDR2 YFSETQ. The CDR3 sequence is 15 residues long. Authors' methods: Estimates of nucleated cell counts were drawn from the amplification of reference gene primers. Profiled with immunoSEQ multiplex PCR; TCRdb holds only in-frame clones, not every one. V and J calls and clone size follow that table, whereas D and trimming were derived from the DNA. The sample includes under 300,000 clones, approximately 87% seen only once; the top ten take around 12%.

This TCR was recovered from a woman in her twenties or thirties with COVID-19, enrolled during active disease. Sequencing input: peripheral blood. V is TRBV5-1 and J is TRBJ1-4, with D possibly TRBD1 on 5 matching bases. DNA of the CDR3: TGCGCCAGCAGCTTGGCCGGGGGAACTAATGAAAAACTGTTTTTT. It is translated as CASSLAGGTNEKLFF.